The 25 T cell receptor beta chains reported below all come from one sample, sequenced in a study of T cells in Graves' hyperthyroidism and ophthalmopathy. The TCR beta CDR3 regions underwent amplification using RNA transcripts as the source. Carried out on the TCR CDR3, a first-round RT-PCR used the HTBI primer set. Each CDR3 protein gets one entry after TCRdb re-called the multiplex PCR reads with MiXCR. The table shows some 500,000 distinct CDR3 sequences, with around 15% occurring only once. The sample was blood. These receptors all come from a woman aged 18 to 35 with Graves' hyperthyroidism.

This clonotype was seen ten or more times. The rearrangement links TRBV29-1 to TRBJ2-3, with D possibly being TRBD1 or TRBD2 (5 bases each). The CDR3 is 15 amino acids. Between the trimmed V and J ends, which lost 6 bases and 0 bases, there was a span of 16 bases. CDR1 is SQVTM, CDR2 ANQGSEA, per germline. DNA for the CDR3: TGCAGCGTGGACCGGGACCCAACTAGCACAGATACGCAGTATTTT. Its protein product is CSVDRDPTSTDTQYF.

This clonotype was detected many times. The chain couples TRBV9 to TRBJ2-5, with 7 bases fitting TRBD2. V trimming: 0 bases; J trimming: 0 bases; junction bases outside the gene matches: 2. CDR1 is SGDLS, CDR2 YYNGEE, per germline. The CDR3 totals 15 residues. For the CDR3, the DNA is TGTGCCAGCAGCGTAGGTCTAGCGGACCAAGAGACCCAGTACTTC. Translating it yields CASSVGLADQETQYF. Filled out from reference TRBV9 and TRBJ2-5, the complete variable domain reads DSGVTQTPKHLITATGQRVTLRCSPRSGDLSVYWYQQSLDQGLQFLIQYYNGEERAKGNILERFSAQQFPDLHSELNLSSLELGDSALYFCASSVGLADQETQYFGPGTRLLVL.

There are a few counts of this clonotype. The rearrangement uses TRBV5-1 and TRBJ2-7, with TRBD2 as a possible D gene (6 bases). CDR1 and CDR2 from the germline V gene are SGHRS and YFSETQ. V was shortened by 4 bases and J by 3 bases, with 14 bases between the two germline ends. The CDR3 contains 14 residues. Here the CDR3 reads CASSSGHWDYEQYF. The CDR3 DNA reads as TGCGCCAGCAGCAGCGGGCACTGGGACTACGAGCAGTACTTC.

This clonotype has at least ten counts. This chain links TRBV2 with TRBJ2-7; 7 nucleotides line up with TRBD1. Germline V gene data show CDR1 as SNHLY and CDR2 as FYNNEI. Germline trimming cut 6 bases from V and 2 bases from J; bases unmatched to any gene: 16. The CDR3 consists of 17 residues. CDR3 residues: CASSIDHRDSATYEQYV. In nucleotides, the CDR3 is TGTGCCAGCAGCATCGACCACCGGGACAGTGCTACCTACGAGCAGTACGTC.

This clonotype was observed many times. V usage is TRBV5-1 and J usage is TRBJ2-5; the match to TRBD1 covers 10 bases. The CDR3 contains 14 residues. The V gene's germline CDR1 is SGHRS and CDR2 YFSETQ. V trimming: 4 bases; J trimming: 3 bases; junction bases outside the gene matches: 3. The CDR3 spells CASSDGQGEETQYF. Here the CDR3 DNA reads TGCGCCAGCAGCGACGGACAGGGGGAAGAGACCCAGTACTTC.

In this sample, this clonotype turned up a few times. J is TRBJ1-4 and V is TRBV7-2, with a possible D match to TRBD1 (5 bases). Trimming shortened V by 4 bases and J by 4 bases, and 13 bases separated the two germline ends. The CDR3 extends over 15 amino acids. CDR1 is SGHTA, CDR2 FQGNSA, per germline. CDR3 residues: CASSSLGGLNEKLFF. The CDR3 nucleotides read TGTGCCAGCAGCTCATTGGGGGGACTTAATGAAAAACTGTTTTTT.

This clonotype was counted many times. The chain joins TRBV24-1 to TRBJ1-1, with D unclear. The CDR3 is 13 residues long. V lost 3 bases and J lost 5, with 9 bases in between. The V gene's germline CDR1 is KGHDR and CDR2 SFDVKD. The CDR3 spells CATSDNLKTEAFF. Written as DNA, the CDR3 is TGTGCCACCAGTGATAACCTCAAGACTGAAGCTTTCTTT.

This clonotype was counted between two and nine times. The V call is TRBV6-1, the J call TRBJ1-1; unclear D gene. V shed 5 bases and J shed 5 bases, with 9 bases lying between them. Germline V gene data show CDR1 as MNHNS and CDR2 as SASEGT. The CDR3 sequence is 12 residues long. The CDR3 DNA follows: TGTGCCAGCAGTATCGGGCCTACTGAAGCTTTCTTT. This encodes CASSIGPTEAFF.

This clonotype was recorded a few times. A much bigger clone sits one base away, suggesting this may be a read error. Since no conserved phenylalanine or tryptophan closes the CDR3, a read error is the likely cause. The chain carries TRBV6-1 and TRBJ1-1; D is uncertain. The germline V and J ends were trimmed by 7 bases and 0 bases, with 6 bases remaining between them. Germline-derived CDR1 and CDR2 are MNHNS and SASEGT. CDR3 length: 12 residues. CDR3 DNA sequence: TGTGCCAGCACCTGGCTGAACACTGAAGCTTTCTCT. Protein sequence: CASTWLNTEAFS.

As for this clonotype: A much larger clone lies a single base off, so this may be a read error. This chain uses TRBV30 with TRBJ1-2, with a weak D call TRBD1 (5 bases). Germline V CDR1 and CDR2: GTSNPN, SVGIG (reference sequence). This CDR3 is built from 14 residues. V lost 3 bases and J lost 8, with 19 bases in between. For the CDR3, the DNA is TGTGCCTGGAGGTCTCAGGGATATACGAGAGGCTACACCTTC. Residues: CAWRSQGYTRGYTF. Combining the CDR3 with reference TRBV30 and TRBJ1-2 gives the whole variable domain SQTIHQWPATLVQPVGSPLSLECTVEGTSNPNLYWYRQAAGRGLQLLFYSVGIGQISSEVPQNLSASRPQDRQFILSSKKLLLSDSGFYLCAWRSQGYTRGYTFGSGTRLTVV.

This clonotype was counted ten times or more. J is TRBJ1-6 and V is TRBV29-1; D may be TRBD1 (5 bases). Trimming cost V 1 base and J 7 bases, with 14 bases left between them. The germline gives CDR1 SQVTM, CDR2 ANQGSEA. This CDR3 has 15 residues. The CDR3 DNA sequence: TGCAGCGTTGAAGGGCTGGGGCAGATCAATTCACCCCTCCACTTT. Translation gives CSVEGLGQINSPLHF.

This clonotype showed up many times. J is TRBJ2-1 and V is TRBV11-2; 11 bases map to TRBD2. CDR3 length: 18 amino acids. Per germline, CDR1 SGHAT and CDR2 FQNNGV. V was pared by 1 base and J by 4 bases, with 9 bases of the junction left unmatched. The CDR3 region has the DNA TGTGCCAGCAGCTTAGTGACTAGCGGGAAGGCTTTTTACAATGAGCAGTTCTTC. This codes for CASSLVTSGKAFYNEQFF.

This clonotype was recorded at least ten times. This chain links TRBV3-1 with TRBJ1-3; TRBD1 matches at 9 bases. J lost 7 bases, V lost 4 bases, and 8 bases had no gene match. In germline, CDR1 is LGHDT, CDR2 YNNKEL (reference sequence). CDR3 length: 15 amino acids. CDR3: CASSPPGQGGNTIYF. The CDR3 bases are TGTGCCAGCAGCCCCCCGGGACAGGGTGGGAACACCATATATTTT.

At least ten counts were recorded for this clonotype. The V and J genes are TRBV12-3 or TRBV12-4 and TRBJ1-3, with TRBD1 matching over 9 bases. The CDR3 extends over 15 amino acids. The J segment lost 1 base and the V segment lost 6 bases, leaving 4 bases of the junction unmatched. This chain's CDR3 is CASRKTGGSGNTIYF. The CDR3 bases are TGTGCCAGCAGGAAGACAGGGGGATCTGGAAACACCATATATTTT.

This clonotype has ten or more counts. V and J are TRBV11-2 and TRBJ1-2; D not certain. V was shortened by 1 base and J by 5 bases, with 8 bases between the two germline ends. The V gene's germline CDR1 is SGHAT and CDR2 FQNNGV. The CDR3 totals 13 residues. The CDR3 protein is CASSLGTFYGYTF. Written as DNA, the CDR3 is TGTGCCAGCAGCTTAGGAACTTTTTATGGCTACACCTTC.

The table lists this clonotype with a count of one. The chain is built from TRBV20-1 and TRBJ2-2, with 9 bases aligning to TRBD1. The CDR3 spans 16 residues. V shed 0 bases, J shed 1 base, and the junction held 3 bases outside the gene matches. CDR1 is DFQATT and CDR2 is SNEGSKA in the germline V gene (reference sequence). The CDR3 region has the DNA TGCAGTGCTAGAGATCCGGGACAGGGGAACACCGGGGAGCTGTTTTTT. Translated: CSARDPGQGNTGELFF.

This clonotype has at least ten counts. This rearrangement joins TRBV12-3 or TRBV12-4 to TRBJ1-4; TRBD1 aligns across 7 bases. V gave up 6 bases and J gave up 7 bases; unmatched junction bases: 2. The length of the CDR3 is 12 residues. For the CDR3, the DNA is TGTGCCAGCAGGGGACAGAGTGAAAAACTGTTTTTT. Its protein is CASRGQSEKLFF.

This clonotype was counted many times. The chain links TRBV2 to TRBJ1-5; D uncertain. Germline CDR1 reads SNHLY; CDR2 reads FYNNEI. This CDR3 comprises 14 residues. V was trimmed by 7 bases and J by 7 bases, leaving 17 bases between them. In DNA form, the CDR3 reads TGTGCCAGCAATGGACGGGAGGTGGACCAGCCCCAGCATTTT. Protein: CASNGREVDQPQHF.

A few counts support this clonotype. The J gene is TRBJ1-6, the V gene TRBV5-6, with D possibly being TRBD1 (5 bases). CDR1 SGHDT and CDR2 YYEEEE come from the germline V gene. The CDR3 is 14 residues long. V dropped 4 bases and J dropped 8 bases, with 13 bases sitting between them. CDR3 nucleotide sequence: TGTGCCAGCAGCCCAGGGTGGAGAGATTCACCCCTCCACTTT. Translated, it gives CASSPGWRDSPLHF.

This clonotype was counted many times. The V and J genes are TRBV12-3 or TRBV12-4 and TRBJ2-2, with D perhaps TRBD2 (7 bases). V was cut by 5 bases and J by 3 bases, with 13 bases left in between. The CDR3 covers 15 residues. CDR3 protein: CASSLTGRDTGELFF. The CDR3 nucleotides are TGTGCCAGCAGTCTAACAGGGAGGGACACCGGGGAGCTGTTTTTT.

This clonotype was detected only a few times. The chain carries TRBV19 and TRBJ1-6; D may be TRBD1 (6 bases). The V gene lost 5 bases and the J gene lost 0 bases, with 14 bases spanning the gap. Germline CDR1 reads LNHDA; CDR2 reads SQIVND (reference sequence). The CDR3 runs to 17 residues. The CDR3 sequence: CASSVGAGRSYNSPLHF. The CDR3 DNA reads TGTGCCAGTAGTGTGGGGGCAGGCCGCTCCTATAATTCACCCCTCCACTTT.

This clonotype was recorded a few times. This rearrangement joins TRBV15 to TRBJ1-1; a possible D gene is TRBD1 (5 bases). Germline CDR1 reads LNHNV; CDR2 reads YYDKDF (reference sequence). Trimming shortened V by 1 base and J by 1 base, and 7 bases separated the two germline ends. The CDR3 contains 14 residues. DNA of the CDR3: TGTGCCACCAGCAGAGCCCAGGGGAACACTGAAGCTTTCTTT. Amino acid sequence: CATSRAQGNTEAFF.

This clonotype occurred a few times. This chain uses TRBV4-1 with TRBJ2-3; TRBD2 is a possible D gene (5 bases). CDR1 and CDR2 (germline): MGHRA, YSYEKL. Trimming cost V 4 bases and J 1 base, with 12 bases left between them. The CDR3 has 15 amino acids. The DNA for the CDR3 is TGCGCCAGCAGCCCTCCGGGGATGGGCACAGATACGCAGTATTTT. Protein product: CASSPPGMGTDTQYF.

This chain connects TRBV20-1 to TRBJ2-7; the match to TRBD2 covers 13 bases. CDR3 length: 15 residues. Trimming took 1 base from V and 1 from J; bases not matched to a gene: 1. The V gene's germline CDR1 is DFQATT and CDR2 SNEGSKA (reference sequence). The DNA of the CDR3 is TGCAGTGCTAGAGGACTAGCGGGAGGATCCTACGAGCAGTACGTC. It translates to CSARGLAGGSYEQYV.

The chain has TRBV2 and TRBJ2-7; TRBD1 matches 11 bases. Trimming took 10 bases from V and 4 from J; bases not matched to a gene: 9. Germline V gene data show CDR1 as SNHLY and CDR2 as FYNNEI. The CDR3 has 14 amino acids. Here the CDR3 reads CATSWDRGEYEQYF. The CDR3 DNA follows: TGTGCCACGAGCTGGGACAGGGGGGAATACGAGCAGTACTTC.